This TCR beta chain was identified in a study of Ad26.COV2.S vaccination and SARS-CoV-2 variants. The wider study: The trial was COV1001 and the donor's arm was Ad26.COV2.S. Once or twice, 56 days apart, Ad26.COV2.S was delivered intramuscularly.

As to treatment: around 19 received Ad26.COV2.S at low or high dose, single or two shots; about 5 received placebo; per-sample allocation not given. On day 63 after the first injection, vaccine and placebo recipients gave samples. J gave up 3 bases and V 5 bases, and 6 bases lay outside the gene matches. The CDR3 has 14 amino acids. Per the germline V gene, CDR1 is GTSNPN and CDR2 is SVGIG (reference sequence). Sequencing was performed with immunoSEQ multiplex PCR; in TCRdb, only in-frame clones are kept and a portion is missing. The repertoire holds 200,000 to 300,000 clones, with around nine tenths as singletons.

The V and J genes are TRBV30 and TRBJ1-5; 8 bases are shared with TRBD1. The receptor was derived from a person between 18 and 65 years old who received the Ad26.COV2.S COVID-19 vaccine or a placebo. The sequenced sample was peripheral blood, obtained in a trial of Ad26.COV2.S vaccine versus placebo. The CDR3 is CAWSRQGANQPQHF. The CDR3 DNA reads as TGTGCCTGGTCTCGTCAGGGGGCCAATCAGCCCCAGCATTTT.